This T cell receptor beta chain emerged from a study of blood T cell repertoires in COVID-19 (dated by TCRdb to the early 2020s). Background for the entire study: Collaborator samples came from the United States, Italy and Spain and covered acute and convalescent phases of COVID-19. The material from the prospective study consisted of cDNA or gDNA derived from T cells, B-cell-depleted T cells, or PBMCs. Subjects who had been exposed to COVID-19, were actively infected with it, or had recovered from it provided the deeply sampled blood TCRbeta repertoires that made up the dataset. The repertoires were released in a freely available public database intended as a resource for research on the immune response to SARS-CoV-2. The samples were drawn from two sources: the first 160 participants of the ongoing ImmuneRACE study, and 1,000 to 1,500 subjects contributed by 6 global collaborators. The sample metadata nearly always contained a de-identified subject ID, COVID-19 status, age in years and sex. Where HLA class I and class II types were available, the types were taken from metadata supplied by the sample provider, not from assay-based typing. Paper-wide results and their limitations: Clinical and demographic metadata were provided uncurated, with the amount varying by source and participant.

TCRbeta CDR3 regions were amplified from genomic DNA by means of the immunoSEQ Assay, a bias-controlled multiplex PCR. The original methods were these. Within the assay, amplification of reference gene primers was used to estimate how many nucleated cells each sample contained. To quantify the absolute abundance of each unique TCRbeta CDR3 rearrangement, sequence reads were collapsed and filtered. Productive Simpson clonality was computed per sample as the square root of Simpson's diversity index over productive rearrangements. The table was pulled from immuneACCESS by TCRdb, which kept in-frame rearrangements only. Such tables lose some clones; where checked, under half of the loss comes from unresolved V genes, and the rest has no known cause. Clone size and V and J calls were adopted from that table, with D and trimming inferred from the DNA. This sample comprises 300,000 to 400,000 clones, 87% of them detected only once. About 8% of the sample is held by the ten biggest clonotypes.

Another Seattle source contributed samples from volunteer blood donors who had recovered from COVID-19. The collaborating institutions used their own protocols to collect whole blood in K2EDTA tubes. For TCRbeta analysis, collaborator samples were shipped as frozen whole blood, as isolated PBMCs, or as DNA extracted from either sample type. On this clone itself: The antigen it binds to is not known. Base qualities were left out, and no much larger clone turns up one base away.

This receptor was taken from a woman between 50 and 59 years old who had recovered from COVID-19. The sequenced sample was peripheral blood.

CDR3 loop: CASSFRLAVQETQYF. The sequenced DNA is TGTGCCAGCAGCTTCCGGCTAGCTGTCCAAGAGACCCAGTACTTC. The V gene is TRBV7-6 and the J gene is TRBJ2-5; a weak D assignment points to TRBD2 (5 bases agree). Deletion took 3 bases off V and 1 base off J, with a span of 12 bases between the germline ends. There are 15 amino acids in the CDR3, from cysteine to phenylalanine inclusive. The entry retains the CDR3 DNA only, 45 bases that are in frame from base 1. Taken from the germline V gene, the CDR1 and CDR2 loops are SGHVS and FNYEAQ. Beyond the CDR3, the reference TRBV7-6 and TRBJ2-5 genes provide the residues; the full variable domain reads: GAGVSQSPRYKVTKRGQDVALRCDPISGHVSLYWYRQALGQGPEFLTYFNYEAQQDKSGLPNDRFSAERPEGSISTLTIQRTEQRDSAMYRCASSFRLAVQETQYFGPGTRLLVL.